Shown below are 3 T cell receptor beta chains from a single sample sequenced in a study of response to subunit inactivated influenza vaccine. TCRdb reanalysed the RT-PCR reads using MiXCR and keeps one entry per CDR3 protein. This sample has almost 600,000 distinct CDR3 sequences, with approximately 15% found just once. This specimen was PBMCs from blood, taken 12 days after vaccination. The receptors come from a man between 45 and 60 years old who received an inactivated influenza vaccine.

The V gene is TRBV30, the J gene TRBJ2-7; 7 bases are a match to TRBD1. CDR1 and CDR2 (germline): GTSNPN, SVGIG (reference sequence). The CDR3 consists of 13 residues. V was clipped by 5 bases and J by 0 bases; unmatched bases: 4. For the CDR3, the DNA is TGTGCCTGGGCGGACAGGAGCTCCTACGAGCAGTACTTC. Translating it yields CAWADRSSYEQYF. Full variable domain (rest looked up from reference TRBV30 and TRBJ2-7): SQTIHQWPATLVQPVGSPLSLECTVEGTSNPNLYWYRQAAGRGLQLLFYSVGIGQISSEVPQNLSASRPQDRQFILSSKKLLLSDSGFYLCAWADRSSYEQYFGPGTRLTVT.

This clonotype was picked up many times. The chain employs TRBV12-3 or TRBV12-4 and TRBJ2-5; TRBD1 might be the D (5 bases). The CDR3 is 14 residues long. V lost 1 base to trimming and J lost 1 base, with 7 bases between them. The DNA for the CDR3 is TGTGCCAGCAGTTTAGGGGGCCCCCAAGAGACCCAGTACTTC. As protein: CASSLGGPQETQYF.

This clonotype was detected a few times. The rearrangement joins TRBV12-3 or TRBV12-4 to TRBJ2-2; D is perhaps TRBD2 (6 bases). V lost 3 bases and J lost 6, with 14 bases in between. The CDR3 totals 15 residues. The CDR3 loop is CASSFVLAIAGELFF. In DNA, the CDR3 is TGTGCCAGCAGTTTTGTACTAGCTATAGCCGGGGAGCTGTTTTTT.